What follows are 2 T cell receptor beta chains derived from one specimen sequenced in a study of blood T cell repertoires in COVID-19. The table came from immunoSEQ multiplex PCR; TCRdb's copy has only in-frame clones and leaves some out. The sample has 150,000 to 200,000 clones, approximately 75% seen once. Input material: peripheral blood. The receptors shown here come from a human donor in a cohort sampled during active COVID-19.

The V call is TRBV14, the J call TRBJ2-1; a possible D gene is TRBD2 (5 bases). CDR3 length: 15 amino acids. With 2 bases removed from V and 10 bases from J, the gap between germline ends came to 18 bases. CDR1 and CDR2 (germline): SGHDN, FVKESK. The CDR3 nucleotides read TGTGCCAGCAGCCAACAGAGGACTGGGCTCGCGGAGCAGTTCTTC. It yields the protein CASSQQRTGLAEQFF.

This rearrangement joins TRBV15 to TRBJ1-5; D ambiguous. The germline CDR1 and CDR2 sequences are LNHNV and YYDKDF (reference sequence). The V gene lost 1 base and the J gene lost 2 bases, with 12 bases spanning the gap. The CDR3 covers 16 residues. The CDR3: CATSRGLGVGNQPQHF. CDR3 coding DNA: TGTGCCACCAGCAGAGGACTCGGCGTGGGCAATCAGCCCCAGCATTTT. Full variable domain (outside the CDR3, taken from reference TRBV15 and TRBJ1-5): DAMVIQNPRYQVTQFGKPVTLSCSQTLNHNVMYWYQQKSSQAPKLLFHYYDKDFNNEADTPDNFQSRRPNTSFCFLDIRSPGLGDTAMYLCATSRGLGVGNQPQHFGDGTRLSIL.